Listed here is a single T cell receptor (beta chain). This record comes from a study of blood T cell repertoires in COVID-19. Overall study context: The United States, Italy and Spain supplied acute and convalescent COVID-19 samples. In each case, the material was cDNA or gDNA derived from T cells, B-cell-depleted T cells, or PBMCs.

In the source study's methods: Quantification of nucleated cells was approximated via reference gene primer amplification. Data came from immunoSEQ multiplex PCR; TCRdb stores just in-frame clones and leaves some out. V, J and clone size are those of that table, while D and trimming were read from the DNA. The sample yields around 140,000 clones, around 89% seen once. The CDR3 is 13 residues long. Trimming removed 3 bases from V and 0 bases from J, with 8 bases in between. Looked up from germline, CDR1 is SQVTM and CDR2 is ANQGSEA. Specimen: peripheral blood. This receptor was obtained from a man aged 50-59 years with active or convalescent COVID-19. The rearrangement joins TRBV29-1 to TRBJ2-5; D perhaps matches TRBD2 (6 bases). DNA for the CDR3: TGCAGCGTTGACGGGAGCCACCAAGAGACCCAGTACTTC. Translating it yields CSVDGSHQETQYF.